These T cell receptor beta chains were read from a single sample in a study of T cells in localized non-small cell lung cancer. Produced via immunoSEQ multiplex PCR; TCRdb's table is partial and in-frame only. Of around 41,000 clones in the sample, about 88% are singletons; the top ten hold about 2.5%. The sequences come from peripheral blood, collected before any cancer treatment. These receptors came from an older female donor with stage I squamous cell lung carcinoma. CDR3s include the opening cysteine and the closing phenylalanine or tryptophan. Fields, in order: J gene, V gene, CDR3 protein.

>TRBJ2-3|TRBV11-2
CASRKLRGRSTDTQYF
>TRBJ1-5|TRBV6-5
CASSSPGRGQPQHF
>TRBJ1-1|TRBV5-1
CASSLYGASNTEAFF
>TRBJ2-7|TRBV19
CASSIGGSGSHEQYF
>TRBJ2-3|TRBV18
CASSPPASTPSTDTQYF
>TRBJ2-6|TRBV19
CASSGGLRVGSGANVLTF
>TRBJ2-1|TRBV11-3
CASSPRLAGEGNEQFF
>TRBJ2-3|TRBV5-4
CASSRLEGDTQYF
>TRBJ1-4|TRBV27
CASSLQGKTNEKLFF
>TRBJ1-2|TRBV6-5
CASSRKTVNYGYTF
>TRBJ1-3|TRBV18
CASSPYGSSGNTIYF
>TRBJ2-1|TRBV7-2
CASSFQGSGSHEQFF
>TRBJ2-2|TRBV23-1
CASSQSPSPSGNTGELFF
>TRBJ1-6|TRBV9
CASSVALGANNSPLHF
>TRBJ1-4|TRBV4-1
CASSQTRGEKLFF
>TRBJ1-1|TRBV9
CASSVGGVNTEAFF
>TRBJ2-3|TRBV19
CASSTGVLPLTDTQYF
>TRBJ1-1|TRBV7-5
CARGTSGQADTEAFF
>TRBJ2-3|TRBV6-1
CASSNRGLRDTQYF
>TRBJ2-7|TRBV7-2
CASSPPGGSSYEQYF
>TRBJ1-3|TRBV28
CASMVGGSGNTIYF
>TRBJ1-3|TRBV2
CASTFTGTGGNTIYF
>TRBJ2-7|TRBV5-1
CASSPVIGGEQYF
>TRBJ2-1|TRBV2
CASRESGLAGEEQFF
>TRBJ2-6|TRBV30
CASRGAGGQVTGANVLTF
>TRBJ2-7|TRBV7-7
CASGVGAGLYEQYF
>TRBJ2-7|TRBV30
CAWSVPIVTQTYEQYF
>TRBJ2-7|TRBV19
CASSPREAGVPEQYF
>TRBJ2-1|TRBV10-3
CATAPGAVVNEQFF
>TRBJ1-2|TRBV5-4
CASSLPTPGQRDYGYTF
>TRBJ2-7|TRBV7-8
CASSLGGATPQGEQYF
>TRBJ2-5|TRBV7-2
CASSLRGQTQETQYF
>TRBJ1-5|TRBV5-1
CASSLDGQPQHF
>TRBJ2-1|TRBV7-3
CASSSGQGTWDEQFF
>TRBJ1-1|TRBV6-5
CASSLGVLDTEAFF
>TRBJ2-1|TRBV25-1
CASTPGQGAPYNEQFF
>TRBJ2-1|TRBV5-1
CASRGLAGATEQFF
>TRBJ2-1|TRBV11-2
CASSLGTSGTHEQFF
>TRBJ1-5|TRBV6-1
CASRESYQPQHF
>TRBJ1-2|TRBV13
CASSSATGRYGYTF
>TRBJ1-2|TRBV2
CASSDEGNYGYTF
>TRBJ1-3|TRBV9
CASSVEQRSGNTIYF
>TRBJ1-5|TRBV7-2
CASSSNRRSNQPQHF
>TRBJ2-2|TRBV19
CASSIQANTGELFF
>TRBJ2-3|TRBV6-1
CASSEGMVDTQYF
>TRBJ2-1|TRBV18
CASSPPPGGYNEQFF
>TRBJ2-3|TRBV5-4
CASSLDLDRTDTQYF
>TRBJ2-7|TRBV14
CASSQDIAGLLVGEQYF
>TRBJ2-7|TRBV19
CASSIMAGSSYEQYF
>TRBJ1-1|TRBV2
CASRIREGGTEAFF
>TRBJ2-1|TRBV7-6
CASSRRTSGSLVNEQFF
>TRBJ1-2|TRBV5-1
CASSSSSGDNGYTF
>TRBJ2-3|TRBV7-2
CASSSGQGTDTQYF
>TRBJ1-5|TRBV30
CAWSTLGGGNQPQHF